In this sample, the clone carrying this T cell receptor beta chain is medium-sized. Rearranged V-D-J TRB sequences were amplified with a mixed TRB-A/B primer pool. TCRdb reprocessed the multiplex PCR reads with MiXCR, giving one entry per CDR3 protein. This sample has over 1,500 distinct CDR3 sequences, with 21% found just once. These data are taken from a study of T cell repertoires in aging, cancer and after chemotherapy. TCR beta rearrangements were amplified from peripheral blood genomic DNA. The V gene lost 2 bases and the J gene lost 8 bases, with 15 bases spanning the gap. The CDR3 totals 14 residues. Germline V CDR1 and CDR2: MNHNY, SVGAGI (reference sequence).

This receptor was identified in a human donor with a solid tumor. The V call is TRBV6-6, the J call TRBJ1-1; D uncertain. Material: blood. CDR3 loop: CASSYTGSNVEAFF. Here the CDR3 DNA reads TGTGCCAGCAGTTACACCGGGAGTAACGTGGAAGCTTTCTTT.